The rows below give T cell receptor beta chains drawn from one sample of a study of vaccination effects on CD4 cells after COVID-19. Assay used: immunoSEQ multiplex PCR; TCRdb lists only in-frame clones, some missing. In the table there are about 76,000 clones, approximately 71% of which are singletons. These TCRs are of unknown antigen specificity. This specimen consisted of CD4+ T cells from PBMCs cultured without peptide, obtained before COVID-19 vaccination. The receptors shown here come from a human donor who received a COVID-19 vaccine. The CDR3 runs from the conserved cysteine through the conserved F or W. Each record gives: J gene, clone size, D gene, V gene, CDR3 protein, CDR3 DNA. D genes are given only for firm matches. Expanded clones get a size class; other rows say once, few or many, or leave the size out.

j_gene: TRBJ2-1
abundance: .
d_gene: .
v_gene: TRBV7-3
CDR3aa: CASSLGLSSYNEQFF
CDR3nt: TGTGCCAGCAGCTTAGGACTGAGCTCCTACAATGAGCAGTTCTTC

j_gene: TRBJ1-2
abundance: .
d_gene: TRBD1
v_gene: TRBV9
CDR3aa: CASSVAGQGTAYGYTF
CDR3nt: TGTGCCAGCAGCGTAGCGGGACAGGGGACGGCCTATGGCTACACCTTC

j_gene: TRBJ1-6
abundance: .
d_gene: TRBD1
v_gene: TRBV28
CDR3aa: CASSTWTGAYNSPLHF
CDR3nt: TGTGCCAGCAGTACATGGACAGGAGCTTATAATTCACCCCTCCACTTT

j_gene: TRBJ1-5
abundance: .
d_gene: TRBD1
v_gene: TRBV6-6
CDR3aa: CASSYSQGARNQPQHF
CDR3nt: TGTGCCAGCAGTTACTCGCAGGGGGCTAGAAATCAGCCCCAGCATTTT

j_gene: TRBJ1-6
abundance: .
d_gene: .
v_gene: TRBV28
CDR3aa: CASSGGGTFYNSPLHF
CDR3nt: TGTGCCAGCAGTGGGGGGGGAACTTTCTATAATTCACCCCTCCACTTT

j_gene: TRBJ1-5
abundance: few
d_gene: TRBD1
v_gene: TRBV30
CDR3aa: CAWSTGQGSNQPQHF
CDR3nt: TGTGCCTGGAGCACGGGACAGGGGAGTAATCAGCCCCAGCATTTT

j_gene: TRBJ2-2
abundance: .
d_gene: TRBD2
v_gene: TRBV19
CDR3aa: CASGGLAGLGDTGELFF
CDR3nt: TGTGCCAGTGGGGGACTAGCGGGCTTGGGAGACACCGGGGAGCTGTTTTTT

j_gene: TRBJ1-2
abundance: .
d_gene: TRBD1
v_gene: TRBV6-6
CDR3aa: CASSSTQQGANGYTF
CDR3nt: TGTGCCAGCAGTTCGACCCAACAGGGGGCGAATGGCTACACCTTC

j_gene: TRBJ2-4
abundance: .
d_gene: .
v_gene: TRBV7-2
CDR3aa: CASSLLGISIQYF
CDR3nt: TGTGCCAGCAGCTTATTGGGGATTAGCATTCAGTACTTC

j_gene: TRBJ1-6
abundance: few
d_gene: TRBD1
v_gene: TRBV6-6
CDR3aa: CASSSGQGDSPLHF
CDR3nt: TGTGCCAGCAGTTCGGGACAGGGGGATTCACCCCTCCACTTT

j_gene: TRBJ2-5
abundance: .
d_gene: .
v_gene: TRBV7-2
CDR3aa: CASSLLGLETQYF
CDR3nt: TGTGCCAGCAGCTTATTAGGGTTAGAGACCCAGTACTTC

j_gene: TRBJ1-1
abundance: .
d_gene: TRBD1
v_gene: TRBV6-2/TRBV6-3
CDR3aa: CASSHGTATLAFF
CDR3nt: TGTGCCAGCAGCCACGGGACAGCAACATTGGCTTTCTTT